This T cell receptor (beta chain) stems from a study of OX40 agonist ivuxolimab in advanced cancers. Study summary: Three patients responded partially, comprising one with hepatocellular carcinoma and two with cutaneous melanoma.

Concerning this clone: Antigen specificity is unknown.

Points from the study as a whole: It was not determined which antigens were specifically recognized by the peripheral T cells that had undergone clonal expansion.

The junction had 6 bases not matched to a gene; V was cut back by 1 base and J by 2 bases. The CDR3 loop spans 17 amino acids. From germline, CDR1 is LGHNA and CDR2 YNFKEQ. The method was immunoSEQ multiplex PCR; TCRdb's version includes in-frame clones alone and lacks a portion of them. The sample consists of more than 40,000 clones, 84% of them appearing once. V is TRBV4-2 and J is TRBJ1-2; 11 nucleotides match TRBD1. The source is an adult with an advanced solid tumor such as melanoma, head and neck, liver or kidney cancer. The specimen comprised CD4+ or CD8+ T cells sorted from blood, sampled in a trial of the OX40 agonist ivuxolimab. The CDR3 here is CASSQGRTGGGNYGYTF. The CDR3 DNA reads TGTGCCAGCAGCCAAGGCAGGACAGGGGGCGGGAACTATGGCTACACCTTC.